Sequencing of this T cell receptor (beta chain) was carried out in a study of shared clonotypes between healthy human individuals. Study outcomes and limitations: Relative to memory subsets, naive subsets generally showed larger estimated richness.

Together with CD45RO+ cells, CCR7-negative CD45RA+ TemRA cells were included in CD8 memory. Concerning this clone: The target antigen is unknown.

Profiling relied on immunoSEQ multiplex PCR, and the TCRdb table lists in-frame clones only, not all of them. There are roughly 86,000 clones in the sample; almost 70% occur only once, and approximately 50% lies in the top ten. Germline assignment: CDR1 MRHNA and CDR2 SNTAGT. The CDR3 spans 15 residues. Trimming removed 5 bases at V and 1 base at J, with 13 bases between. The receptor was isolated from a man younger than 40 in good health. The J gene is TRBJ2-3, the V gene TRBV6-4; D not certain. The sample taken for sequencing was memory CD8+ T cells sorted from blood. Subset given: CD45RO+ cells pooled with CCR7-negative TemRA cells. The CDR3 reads CASSSGVGGTDTQYF. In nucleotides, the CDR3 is TGTGCCAGCAGTTCAGGCGTTGGGGGCACAGATACGCAGTATTTT.